The 27 T cell receptor beta chains below all came from one sample that was sequenced in a study of T cell repertoires in cytomegalovirus infection. TCRdb fed the reads into MiXCR, producing one record per CDR3 protein. The table has hundreds of thousands of distinct CDR3 sequences, around 24% seen once. The specimen sequenced was CD8+ T cells from PBMCs. Every receptor here comes from a human donor in good health (CMV status not recorded). Some clones in this sample may be carry-over from other donors' samples.

This clonotype appeared a few times. The V and J genes are TRBV25-1 and TRBJ1-4; maybe TRBD1 (5 bases). The germline V gene encodes CDR1 MGHDK and CDR2 SYGVNS. CDR3 length: 15 residues. V was cut by 3 bases and J by 3 bases, with 11 bases left in between. The CDR3 sequence is CASSDVYRSNEKLFF. CDR3 nucleotides: TGTGCCAGCAGTGATGTCTACAGGTCTAATGAAAAACTGTTTTTT.

The chain joins TRBV6-2 or TRBV6-3 to TRBJ2-7, with D possibly matching TRBD1 (6 bases). Germline loops: CDR1 MNHEY, CDR2 SVGEGT. V was clipped by 2 bases and J by 5 bases, with 16 bases between them. The CDR3 extends over 15 amino acids. Here the CDR3 reads CASSYDQDSRNEQYV. The CDR3 bases are TGTGCCAGCAGTTACGATCAGGACAGTAGGAACGAGCAGTACGTC.

The V gene is TRBV12-3 or TRBV12-4, the J gene TRBJ1-2; maybe TRBD1 (6 bases). V was pared by 6 bases and J by 3 bases, with 11 bases between. The CDR3 contains 13 residues. CDR3 in DNA: TGTGCCAGCAGGTACAGGGTTGACTATGGCTACACCTTC. Protein product: CASRYRVDYGYTF.

This clonotype was observed many times. This chain uses TRBV11-3 with TRBJ2-5, with a tentative D call TRBD2 (6 bases). The germline V gene encodes CDR1 SGHNT and CDR2 YENEEA. There are 15 residues in the CDR3. V was shortened by 3 bases and J by 2 bases, with 13 bases between the two germline ends. The CDR3 nucleotides are TGTGCCAGCAGCTTGGGGGGACGGATACAAGAGACCCAGTACTTC. Its translation is CASSLGGRIQETQYF.

The table lists this clonotype with a few counts. The CDR3 DNA reads TGTGCCAGCAGCTCTCTAGCTGGGATGAACACCGGGGAGCTGTTTTTT. This translates into CASSSLAGMNTGELFF. The chain uses TRBV5-6 and TRBJ2-2, with D possibly matching TRBD2 (5 bases). The CDR3 runs 16 residues. CDR1 is SGHDT and CDR2 is YYEEEE in the germline V gene. The germline V and J ends were trimmed by 3 bases and 1 base, with 13 bases remaining between them.

This clonotype was observed a handful of times. The V call is TRBV12-5, the J call TRBJ1-1; no clear D gene. Germline CDR1 is LGHNT and CDR2 is FRNRAP. The CDR3 extends over 15 amino acids. The germline V and J ends were trimmed by 3 bases and 1 base, with 12 bases remaining between them. The CDR3 sequence: CASGFLDYQNTEAFF. DNA for the CDR3: TGTGCTAGTGGTTTTCTCGACTACCAGAACACTGAAGCTTTCTTT. Full variable domain (missing parts from reference TRBV12-5 and TRBJ1-1): DARVTQTPRHKVTEMGQEVTMRCQPILGHNTVFWYRQTMMQGLELLAYFRNRAPLDDSGMPKDRFSAEMPDATLATLKIQPSEPRDSAVYFCASGFLDYQNTEAFFGQGTRLTVV.

This clonotype was seen only a few times. This sequence joins TRBV5-6 and TRBJ2-3; D remains ambiguous. The V gene lost 1 base and the J gene lost 4 bases, with 19 bases spanning the gap. This CDR3 spans 17 amino acids. Germline V CDR1 and CDR2: SGHDT, YYEEEE. The CDR3 loop is CASSLIIGITRADTQYF. In DNA form, the CDR3 reads TGTGCCAGCAGCTTGATAATAGGAATCACCCGGGCAGATACGCAGTATTTT. The entire variable domain, with the rest obtained from reference TRBV5-6 and TRBJ2-3, is as follows: DAGVTQSPTHLIKTRGQQVTLRCSPKSGHDTVSWYQQALGQGPQFIFQYYEEEERQRGNFPDRFSGHQFPNYSSELNVNALLLGDSALYLCASSLIIGITRADTQYFGPGTRLTVL.

The chain employs TRBV5-1 and TRBJ1-2; D gene ambiguous. This CDR3 has 15 residues. Germline loops: CDR1 SGHRS, CDR2 YFSETQ. V was trimmed by 3 bases and J by 4 bases, leaving 16 bases between them. The CDR3 here is CASSWLMGDTYGYTF. CDR3 nucleotide sequence: TGCGCCAGCAGCTGGCTGATGGGAGATACCTATGGCTACACCTTC.

V is TRBV9 and J is TRBJ2-1; the D gene could be TRBD1 or TRBD2 (6 bases each). Trimming stripped 6 bases from V and 6 bases from J, with 19 bases between. CDR3 length: 15 residues. The germline CDR1 and CDR2 sequences are SGDLS and YYNGEE. The chain's CDR3 is CASTQGWGAGNEQFF. CDR3 sequence (DNA): TGTGCCAGCACCCAGGGGTGGGGGGCAGGCAATGAGCAGTTCTTC.

This clonotype was counted ten times or more. This chain connects TRBV19 to TRBJ1-1; no reliable D call. The germline V and J ends were trimmed by 1 base and 11 bases, with 11 bases remaining between them. The CDR3 sequence is 12 residues long. Germline V CDR1 and CDR2: LNHDA, SQIVND (reference sequence). CDR3 region: CASSIGPTQAFF. Here the CDR3 DNA reads TGTGCCAGTAGTATAGGGCCGACGCAGGCTTTCTTT.

This clonotype was found a few times. The CDR3 nucleotides read TGCAGCGTTGAGGGGACCGGCAGTTACAATGAGCAGTTCTTC. It specifies CSVEGTGSYNEQFF. The J gene is TRBJ2-1, the V gene TRBV29-1; D is possibly TRBD1 or TRBD2 (5 bases each). Per the germline V gene, CDR1 is SQVTM and CDR2 is ANQGSEA. This CDR3 comprises 14 residues. V was clipped by 3 bases and J by 4 bases, with 13 bases between them.

This clonotype showed up just a few times. This chain uses TRBV29-1 with TRBJ2-4; D possibly corresponds to TRBD2 (6 bases). V lost 4 bases and J lost 1, with 11 bases in between. From germline, CDR1 is SQVTM and CDR2 ANQGSEA. This CDR3 comprises 14 residues. CDR3 loop: CSVVPGGAKNIQYF. CDR3 DNA sequence: TGCAGCGTTGTCCCAGGAGGGGCCAAAAACATTCAGTACTTC.

This clonotype came up a few times. At one boundary the junction diverges from the germline segment, which might be a read error. V usage is TRBV12-3 or TRBV12-4 and J usage is TRBJ1-2; D ambiguous. CDR3 length equals 14 residues. CDR3 in DNA: TGTGCCAGCAGGTCCCTTGGAGCCCCGGAACGGGTCGCCTTC. It translates to CASRSLGAPERVAF.

This clonotype was counted at least ten times. The chain combines TRBV6-1 with TRBJ2-1; D gene unclear. The germline V and J ends were trimmed by 6 bases and 5 bases, with 11 bases remaining between them. The CDR3 loop spans 13 amino acids. The germline CDR1 and CDR2 sequences are MNHNS and SASEGT. CDR3 residues: CASSPDTNNEQFF. In DNA, the CDR3 is TGTGCCAGCAGCCCCGACACCAACAATGAGCAGTTCTTC.

The V gene is TRBV19, the J gene TRBJ2-7; tentatively, D is TRBD2 (6 bases). The length of the CDR3 is 18 residues. Trimming took 3 bases from V and 1 from J, leaving 22 bases between them. Germline lookup yields CDR1 LNHDA and CDR2 SQIVND (reference sequence). The DNA for the CDR3 is TGTGCCAGTAGTATTAACCGGGGGAGGATCCTCTCGTCCTACGAGCAGTACGTC. As protein: CASSINRGRILSSYEQYV.

This chain connects TRBV6-6 to TRBJ2-2; D is ambiguous. V lost 7 bases, J lost 5 bases, and 11 bases lay in between. The germline V gene has CDR1 MNHNY and CDR2 SVGAGI (reference sequence). This CDR3 is built from 13 residues. CDR3 amino acids: CASIHRVTGELFF. CDR3 coding DNA: TGTGCCAGCATCCATCGGGTGACCGGGGAGCTGTTTTTT.

This clonotype was seen many times. The chain carries TRBV6-2 or TRBV6-3 and TRBJ2-1; 9 nucleotides line up with TRBD2. Germline CDR1 reads MNHEY; CDR2 reads SVGEGT. The CDR3 sequence is 17 residues long. V shed 4 bases, J shed 3 bases, and the junction held 10 bases outside the gene matches. The CDR3 nucleotides are TGTGCCAGCAGTTCGCTGGCTAGCGGGGTTTACTACAATGAGCAGTTCTTC. Its translation is CASSSLASGVYYNEQFF.

The J gene is TRBJ1-2, the V gene TRBV27; tentatively, D is TRBD1 (6 bases). V gave up 4 bases and J gave up 2 bases, with 11 bases separating them. CDR1 and CDR2 (germline): MNHEY, SMNVEV (reference sequence). CDR3 length equals 14 residues. In DNA, the CDR3 is TGTGCCAGCAGTTCCCCGGGGGCCAACTATGGCTACACCTTC. Its protein is CASSSPGANYGYTF.

Only one count was recorded for this clonotype. The V and J genes are TRBV9 and TRBJ2-1, with TRBD2 matching 9 bases. The germline CDR1 and CDR2 sequences are SGDLS and YYNGEE. This CDR3 spans 15 amino acids. V lost 3 bases, J lost 5 bases, and 6 bases stayed unmatched. Here the CDR3 DNA reads TGTGCCAGCAGCGGTAGCGGGGGAGACGACAATGAGCAGTTCTTC. Translating gives CASSGSGGDDNEQFF.

J is TRBJ2-7 and V is TRBV20-1, with D perhaps matching TRBD1 (6 bases). Germline loops: CDR1 DFQATT, CDR2 SNEGSKA (reference sequence). V lost 1 base and J lost 6, with 13 bases in between. This CDR3 comprises 13 residues. CDR3 in DNA: TGCAGTGCTAGAGCCCCTGGGACAATCGAGCAGTACTTC. Translation: CSARAPGTIEQYF.

This clonotype turned up a few times. The chain links TRBV15 to TRBJ2-7, with D perhaps matching TRBD1 (5 bases). CDR1 LNHNV and CDR2 YYDKDF come from the germline V gene (reference sequence). The CDR3 is 13 residues long. Trimming took 3 bases from V and 6 from J, leaving 12 bases between them. Written as DNA, the CDR3 is TGTGCCACCAGCAGGACAGAAGACTTCGAGCAGTACTTC. Amino acids: CATSRTEDFEQYF.

The table lists this clonotype with many counts. V gene TRBV6-2 or TRBV6-3 combines with J gene TRBJ2-1, with TRBD2 matching over 13 bases. Trimming cost V 10 bases and J 5 bases; bases outside gene matches: 5. The CDR3 length is 14 residues. CDR1 is MNHEY and CDR2 is SVGEGT in the germline V gene. The CDR3: CATLGTSGDNEQFF. In DNA, the CDR3 is TGTGCCACCTTAGGGACTAGCGGGGACAATGAGCAGTTCTTC.

This chain connects TRBV2 to TRBJ1-6; weak D call: TRBD1 (5 bases). This CDR3 comprises 14 residues. V gave up 0 bases and J gave up 19 bases, with 19 bases separating them. Germline V CDR1 and CDR2: SNHLY, FYNNEI. In nucleotides, the CDR3 is TGTGCCAGCAGTGAAGCGGGCGGTTATCGGGACCGGCACTTT. Translating gives CASSEAGGYRDRHF.

This clonotype showed up just a few times. The chain couples TRBV20-1 to TRBJ2-7, with D unclear. The CDR3 runs to 15 residues. Trimming left V 3 bases short and J 6 bases short, with 21 bases between. The germline gives CDR1 DFQATT, CDR2 SNEGSKA (reference sequence). This CDR3 reads CSARRSASLVSEQYF. The CDR3 DNA is TGCAGTGCTAGGAGGTCAGCCTCTTTGGTCTCCGAGCAGTACTTC.

This clonotype has just a few counts. The chain carries TRBV20-1 and TRBJ2-5, with D hard to call. Germline lookup yields CDR1 DFQATT and CDR2 SNEGSKA (reference sequence). Trimming took off 6 bases at V and 5 bases at J, with 19 bases between the two ends. CDR3 length: 14 amino acids. The CDR3 coding sequence is TGCAGTGCCCCGGCGCGGCACTTAGGGGAGACCCAGTACTTC. This sequence encodes CSAPARHLGETQYF.

Concerning this clonotype: This may come from a read error, since a much larger clone is one base off. The V gene is TRBV5-6, the J gene TRBJ2-7; maybe TRBD1 (6 bases). Germline-derived CDR1 and CDR2 are SGHDT and YYEEEE. The CDR3 has 14 residues. The CDR3 sequence is CVSSLGTGYHEQYF. For the CDR3, the DNA is TGTGTCAGCAGCTTGGGCACAGGGTACCACGAGCAGTACTTC. Combining the CDR3 with reference TRBV5-6 and TRBJ2-7 gives the whole variable domain DAGVTQSPTHLIKTRGQQVTLRCSPKSGHDTVSWYQQALGQGPQFIFQYYEEEERQRGNFPDRFSGHQFPNYSSELNVNALLLGDSALYLCVSSLGTGYHEQYFGPGTRLTVT.

This rearrangement joins TRBV10-3 to TRBJ1-6; D is uncertain. The CDR3 extends over 15 amino acids. Germline V gene lookup returns CDR1 ENHRY and CDR2 SYGVKD. Trimming pared 0 bases from V and 5 bases from J, leaving 8 bases between. CDR3 nucleotide sequence: TGTGCCATCAGTGAGTCCGGGAGCAATAATTCACCCCTCCACTTT. It specifies CAISESGSNNSPLHF.